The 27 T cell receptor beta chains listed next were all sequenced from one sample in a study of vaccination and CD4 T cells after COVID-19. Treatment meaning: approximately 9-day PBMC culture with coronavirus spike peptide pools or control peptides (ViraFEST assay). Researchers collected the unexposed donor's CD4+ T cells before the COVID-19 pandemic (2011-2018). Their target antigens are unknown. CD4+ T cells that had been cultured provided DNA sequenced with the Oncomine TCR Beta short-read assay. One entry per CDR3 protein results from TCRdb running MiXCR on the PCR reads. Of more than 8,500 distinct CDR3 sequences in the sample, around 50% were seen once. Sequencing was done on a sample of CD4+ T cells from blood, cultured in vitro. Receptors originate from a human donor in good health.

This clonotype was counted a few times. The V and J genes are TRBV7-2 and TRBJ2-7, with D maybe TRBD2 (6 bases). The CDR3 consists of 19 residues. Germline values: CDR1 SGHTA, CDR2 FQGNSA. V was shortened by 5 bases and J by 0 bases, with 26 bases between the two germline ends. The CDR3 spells CASSRTPGVPGANSYEQYF. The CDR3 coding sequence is TGTGCCAGCAGCCGAACCCCCGGAGTACCGGGAGCGAACTCCTACGAGCAGTACTTC.

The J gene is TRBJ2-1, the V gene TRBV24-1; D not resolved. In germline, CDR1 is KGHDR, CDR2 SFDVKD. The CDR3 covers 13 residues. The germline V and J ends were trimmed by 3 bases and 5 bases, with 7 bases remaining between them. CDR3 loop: CATSDEWDNEQFF. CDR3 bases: TGTGCCACCAGTGATGAATGGGACAATGAGCAGTTCTTC.

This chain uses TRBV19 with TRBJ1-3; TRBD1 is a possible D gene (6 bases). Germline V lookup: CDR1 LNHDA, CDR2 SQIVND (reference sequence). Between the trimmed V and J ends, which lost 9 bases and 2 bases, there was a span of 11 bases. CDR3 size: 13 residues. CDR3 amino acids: CASPDRTGNTIYF. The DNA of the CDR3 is TGTGCCAGCCCGGACAGAACTGGAAACACCATATATTTT.

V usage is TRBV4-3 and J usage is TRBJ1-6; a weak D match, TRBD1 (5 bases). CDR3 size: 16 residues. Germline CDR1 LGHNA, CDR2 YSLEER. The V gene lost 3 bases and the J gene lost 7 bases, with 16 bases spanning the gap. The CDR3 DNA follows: TGCGCCAGCAGCCACCGGTCCGGGACCTTCAATTCACCCCTCCACTTT. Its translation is CASSHRSGTFNSPLHF.

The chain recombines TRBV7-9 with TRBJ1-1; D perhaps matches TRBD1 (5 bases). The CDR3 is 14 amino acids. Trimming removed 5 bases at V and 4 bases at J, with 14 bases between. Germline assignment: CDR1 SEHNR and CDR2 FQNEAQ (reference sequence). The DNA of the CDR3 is TGTGCCAGCAGCCTAGGGGTTGCGGGCACTGAAGCTTTCTTT. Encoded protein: CASSLGVAGTEAFF. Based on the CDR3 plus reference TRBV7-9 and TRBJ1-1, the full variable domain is DTGVSQNPRHKITKRGQNVTFRCDPISEHNRLYWYRQTLGQGPEFLTYFQNEAQLEKSRLLSDRFSAERPKGSFSTLEIQRTEQGDSAMYLCASSLGVAGTEAFFGQGTRLTVV.

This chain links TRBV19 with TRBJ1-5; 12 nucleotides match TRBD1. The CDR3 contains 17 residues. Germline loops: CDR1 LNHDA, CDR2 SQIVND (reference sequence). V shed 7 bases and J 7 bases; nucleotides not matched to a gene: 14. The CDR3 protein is CASTRGGTGGFSQPQHF. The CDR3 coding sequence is TGTGCCAGTACCCGGGGTGGGACAGGGGGCTTTAGCCAGCCCCAGCATTTT. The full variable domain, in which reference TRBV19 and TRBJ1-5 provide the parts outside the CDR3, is DGGITQSPKYLFRKEGQNVTLSCEQNLNHDAMYWYRQDPGQGLRLIYYSQIVNDFQKGDIAEGYSVSREKKESFPLTVTSAQKNPTAFYLCASTRGGTGGFSQPQHFGDGTRLSIL.

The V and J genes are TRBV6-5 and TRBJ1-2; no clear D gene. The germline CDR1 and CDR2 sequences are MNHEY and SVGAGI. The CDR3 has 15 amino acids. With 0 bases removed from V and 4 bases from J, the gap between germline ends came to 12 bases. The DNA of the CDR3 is TGTGCCAGCAGTTACTCCCCGGCAGCTAGCTATGGCTACACCTTC. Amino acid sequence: CASSYSPAASYGYTF.

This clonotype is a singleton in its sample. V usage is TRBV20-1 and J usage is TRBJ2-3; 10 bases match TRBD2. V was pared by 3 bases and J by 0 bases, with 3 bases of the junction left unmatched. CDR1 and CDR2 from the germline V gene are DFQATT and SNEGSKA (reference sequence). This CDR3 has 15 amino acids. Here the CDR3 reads CSASLLAGSTDTQYF. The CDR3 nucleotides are TGCAGTGCTAGTTTACTAGCGGGAAGCACAGATACGCAGTATTTT.

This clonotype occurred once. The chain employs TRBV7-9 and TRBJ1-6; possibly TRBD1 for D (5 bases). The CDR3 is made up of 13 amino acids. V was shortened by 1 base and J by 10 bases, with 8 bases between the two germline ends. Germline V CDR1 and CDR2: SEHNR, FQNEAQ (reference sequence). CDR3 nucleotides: TGTGCCAGCAGCTTAGGGACAAACTCACCCCTCCACTTT. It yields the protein CASSLGTNSPLHF.

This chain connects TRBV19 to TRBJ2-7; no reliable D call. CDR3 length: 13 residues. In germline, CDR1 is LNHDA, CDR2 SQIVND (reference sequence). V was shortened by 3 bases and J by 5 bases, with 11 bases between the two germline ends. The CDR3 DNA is TGTGCCAGTAGTATGCCAGGCCAGAACGAGCAGTACTTC. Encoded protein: CASSMPGQNEQYF.

CDR3 nucleotides: TGTGCCAGCAGTTTAAATCCAGCCTTGAACACTGAAGCTTTCTTT. It translates to CASSLNPALNTEAFF. This sequence joins TRBV27 and TRBJ1-1; D is uncertain. V gave up 2 bases and J gave up 0 bases, with 10 bases separating them. The germline CDR1 and CDR2 sequences are MNHEY and SMNVEV (reference sequence). CDR3 length: 15 amino acids.

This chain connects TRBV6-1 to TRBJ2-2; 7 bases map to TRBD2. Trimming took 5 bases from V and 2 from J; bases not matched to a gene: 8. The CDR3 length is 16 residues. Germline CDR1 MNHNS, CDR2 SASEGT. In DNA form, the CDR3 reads TGTGCCAGCAGTCTAGGGGCGGGAGTAAACACCGGGGAGCTGTTTTTT. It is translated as CASSLGAGVNTGELFF.

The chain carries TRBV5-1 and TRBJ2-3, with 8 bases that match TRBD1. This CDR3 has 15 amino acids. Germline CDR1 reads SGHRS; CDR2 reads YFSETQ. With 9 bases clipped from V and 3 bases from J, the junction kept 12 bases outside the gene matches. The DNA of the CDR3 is TGCGCCAACGATTTCACGGACAGGGAAACAGATACGCAGTATTTT. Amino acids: CANDFTDRETDTQYF. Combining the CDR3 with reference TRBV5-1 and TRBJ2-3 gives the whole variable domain KAGVTQTPRYLIKTRGQQVTLSCSPISGHRSVSWYQQTPGQGLQFLFEYFSETQRNKGNFPGRFSGRQFSNSRSEMNVSTLELGDSALYLCANDFTDRETDTQYFGPGTRLTVL.

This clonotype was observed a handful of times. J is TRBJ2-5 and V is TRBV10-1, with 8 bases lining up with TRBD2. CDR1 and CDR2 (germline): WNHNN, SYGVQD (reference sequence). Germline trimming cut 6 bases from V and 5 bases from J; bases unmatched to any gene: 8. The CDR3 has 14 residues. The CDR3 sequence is CASSPAGAGETQYF. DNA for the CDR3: TGCGCCAGCAGCCCAGCGGGGGCTGGGGAGACCCAGTACTTC.

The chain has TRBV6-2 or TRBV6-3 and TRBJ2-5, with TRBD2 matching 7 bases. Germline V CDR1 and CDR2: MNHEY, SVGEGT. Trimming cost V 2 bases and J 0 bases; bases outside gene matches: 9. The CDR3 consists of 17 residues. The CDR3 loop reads CASSYEGRGTNQETQYF. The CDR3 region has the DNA TGTGCCAGCAGTTACGAGGGGCGGGGGACGAACCAAGAGACCCAGTACTTC.

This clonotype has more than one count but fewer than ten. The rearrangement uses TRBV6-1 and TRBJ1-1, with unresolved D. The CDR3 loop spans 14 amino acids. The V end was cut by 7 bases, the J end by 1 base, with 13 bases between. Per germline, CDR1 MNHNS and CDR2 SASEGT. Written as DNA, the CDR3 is TGTGCCAGCACTCGGAAGGAGGGGAACACTGAAGCTTTCTTT. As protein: CASTRKEGNTEAFF.

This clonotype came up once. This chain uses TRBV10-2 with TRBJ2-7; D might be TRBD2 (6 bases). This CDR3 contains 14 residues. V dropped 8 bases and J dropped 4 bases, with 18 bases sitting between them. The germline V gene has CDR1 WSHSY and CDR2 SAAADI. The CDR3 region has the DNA TGCGCCAGCTCCCCTCGAGGAGGGAGGTACGAGCAGTACTTC. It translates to CASSPRGGRYEQYF.

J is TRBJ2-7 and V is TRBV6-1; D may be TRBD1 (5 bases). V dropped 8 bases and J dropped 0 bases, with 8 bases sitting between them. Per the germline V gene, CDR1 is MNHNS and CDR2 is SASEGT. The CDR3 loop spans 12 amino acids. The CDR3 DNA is TGTGCCAGCGACAGTCGCTCCTACGAGCAGTACTTC. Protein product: CASDSRSYEQYF.

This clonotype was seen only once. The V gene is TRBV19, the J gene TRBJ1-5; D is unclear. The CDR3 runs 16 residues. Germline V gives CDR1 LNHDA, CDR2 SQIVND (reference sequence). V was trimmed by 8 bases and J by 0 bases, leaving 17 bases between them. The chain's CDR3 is CASALSVGNSNQPQHF. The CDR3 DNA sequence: TGTGCCAGTGCCTTATCCGTTGGAAATAGCAATCAGCCCCAGCATTTT.

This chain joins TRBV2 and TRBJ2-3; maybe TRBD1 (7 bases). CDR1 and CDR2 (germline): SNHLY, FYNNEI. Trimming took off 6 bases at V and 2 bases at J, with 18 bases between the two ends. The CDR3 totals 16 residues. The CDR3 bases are TGTGCCAGCAGCGGAGGGCGACAGGGCGTCACAGATACGCAGTATTTT. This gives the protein CASSGGRQGVTDTQYF. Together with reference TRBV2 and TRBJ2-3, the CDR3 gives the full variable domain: EPEVTQTPSHQVTQMGQEVILRCVPISNHLYFYWYRQILGQKVEFLVSFYNNEISEKSEIFDDQFSVERPDGSNFTLKIRSTKLEDSAMYFCASSGGRQGVTDTQYFGPGTRLTVL.

CDR3: CAWSLGQGEGYTF. The CDR3 DNA reads as TGTGCCTGGAGCCTCGGACAGGGGGAAGGCTACACCTTC. The V call is TRBV30, the J call TRBJ1-2; 10 bases fit TRBD1. The CDR3 loop spans 13 amino acids. The germline V gene has CDR1 GTSNPN and CDR2 SVGIG (reference sequence). J lost 8 bases, V lost 3 bases, and 6 bases had no gene match.

The CDR3 DNA sequence: TGTGCCAGCAGCTTAGCGGCCCGAGGGGAGCTGTTTTTT. Protein: CASSLAARGELFF. The gene calls are TRBV7-9 and TRBJ2-2, with D unresolved. The V gene lost 0 bases and the J gene lost 8 bases, with 7 bases spanning the gap. There are 13 residues in the CDR3. Germline lookup yields CDR1 SEHNR and CDR2 FQNEAQ (reference sequence).

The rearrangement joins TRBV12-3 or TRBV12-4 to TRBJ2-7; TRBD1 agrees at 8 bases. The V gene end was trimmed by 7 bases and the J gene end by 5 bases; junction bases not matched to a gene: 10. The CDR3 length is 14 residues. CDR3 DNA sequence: TGTGCCAGCACTACGACAGGGGATACGAACGAGCAGTACTTC. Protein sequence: CASTTTGDTNEQYF.

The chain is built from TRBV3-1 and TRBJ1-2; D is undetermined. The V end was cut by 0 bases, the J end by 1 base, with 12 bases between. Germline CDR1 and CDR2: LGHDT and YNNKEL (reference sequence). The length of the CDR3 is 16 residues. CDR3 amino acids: CASSQEGLPFNYGYTF. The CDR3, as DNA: TGTGCCAGCAGCCAAGAAGGTCTTCCTTTTAACTATGGCTACACCTTC.

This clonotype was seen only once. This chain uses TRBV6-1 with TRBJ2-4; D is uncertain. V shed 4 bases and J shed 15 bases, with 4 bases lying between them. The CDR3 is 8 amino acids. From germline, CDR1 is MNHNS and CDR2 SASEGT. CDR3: CASSGGYF. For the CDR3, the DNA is TGTGCCAGCAGTGGGGGGTACTTC.

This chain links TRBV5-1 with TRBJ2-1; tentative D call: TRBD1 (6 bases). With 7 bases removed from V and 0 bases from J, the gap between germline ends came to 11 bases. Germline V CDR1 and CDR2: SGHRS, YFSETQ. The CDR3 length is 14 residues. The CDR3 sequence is CASHTGSSYNEQFF. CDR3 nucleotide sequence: TGCGCCAGCCACACAGGGAGCTCCTACAATGAGCAGTTCTTC.

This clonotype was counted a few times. CDR3: CASSGQGYGYTF. The CDR3 DNA sequence: TGTGCCAGCAGCGGACAGGGCTATGGCTACACCTTC. The V and J genes are TRBV12-3 or TRBV12-4 and TRBJ1-2; 8 nucleotides agree with TRBD1. After removal of 6 bases from V and 4 bases from J, the junction contained 1 base not matched to a gene. The length of the CDR3 is 12 residues.